This T cell receptor beta chain was recovered during a study of blood T cell repertoires in COVID-19. Overall study context: The samples span acute and convalescent COVID-19 from the United States, Italy and Spain.

Clinical history as reported by participants underpinned cohort assignment. Original analysis: Quantification of nucleated cells was approximated via reference gene primer amplification. Sequencing used immunoSEQ multiplex PCR; TCRdb keeps in-frame clones, though not all of them. Clone size and the V and J calls come from that table; the DNA yielded D and trimming. The data show 150,000 or so clones, with roughly 90% seen just once and 4% held by the top ten. The length of the CDR3 is 15 residues. Germline V gene lookup returns CDR1 MRHNA and CDR2 SNTAGT. V shed 6 bases, J shed 3 bases, and the junction held 10 bases outside the gene matches.

The sequencing sample was made of PBMCs or T cells enriched from blood (not recorded which). The receptor was derived from a middle-aged woman who had been exposed to COVID-19. The chain has TRBV6-4 and TRBJ1-1; 7 positions match TRBD1. The CDR3 nucleotides read TGTGCCAGCAGCCCCCGAGCGCAGGGGGACACTGAAGCTTTCTTT. Translation: CASSPRAQGDTEAFF.